The present TCR beta chain was sequenced within a study of T cell responses to AZD1222 COVID-19 vaccine. Study findings and constraints: Unmutated regions of variants are reportedly targeted by nearly half of spike-specific TCRs. Clonal diversity may have been underestimated in mostly white British donors.

Of note for this clone: Antigen: not known.

Per the germline V gene, CDR1 is LNHDA and CDR2 is SQIVND (reference sequence). The CDR3 has 17 amino acids. Trimming removed 4 bases from V and 2 bases from J; junction bases left unmatched: 8. TCRdb's table, derived via immunoSEQ multiplex PCR, lists solely in-frame clones and lacks some. There are approximately 150,000 clones in the sample; 85% to 95% occur only once, and 0.91% lies in the top ten. The chain uses TRBV19 and TRBJ2-2; 9 bases are shared with TRBD2. This sequence was found in an adult in good health. The source material was peripheral blood, sampled on day 0 of MenACWY control vaccination. The CDR3 DNA reads as TGTGCCAGTAGTAGTGTAAGCGGGAGGATAAACACCGGGGAGCTGTTTTTT. It is translated as CASSSVSGRINTGELFF.